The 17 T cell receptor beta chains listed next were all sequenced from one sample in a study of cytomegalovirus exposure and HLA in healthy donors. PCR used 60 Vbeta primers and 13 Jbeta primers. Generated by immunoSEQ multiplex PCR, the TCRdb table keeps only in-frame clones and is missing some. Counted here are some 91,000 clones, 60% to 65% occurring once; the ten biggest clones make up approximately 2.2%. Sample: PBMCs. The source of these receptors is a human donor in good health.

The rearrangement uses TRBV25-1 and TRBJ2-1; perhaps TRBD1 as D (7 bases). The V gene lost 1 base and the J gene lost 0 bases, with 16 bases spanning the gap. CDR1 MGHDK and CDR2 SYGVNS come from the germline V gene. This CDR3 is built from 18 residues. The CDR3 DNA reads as TGTGCCAGCAGTGAATGGTTAGCGGACAGGAGCTCCTACAATGAGCAGTTCTTC. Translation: CASSEWLADRSSYNEQFF.

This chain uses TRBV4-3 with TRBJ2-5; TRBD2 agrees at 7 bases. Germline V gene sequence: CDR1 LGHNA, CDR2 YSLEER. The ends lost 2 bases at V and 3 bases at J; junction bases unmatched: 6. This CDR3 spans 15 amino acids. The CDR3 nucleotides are TGCGCCAGCAGCCAATTCCTGGGAGGGGAAGAGACCCAGTACTTC. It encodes CASSQFLGGEETQYF.

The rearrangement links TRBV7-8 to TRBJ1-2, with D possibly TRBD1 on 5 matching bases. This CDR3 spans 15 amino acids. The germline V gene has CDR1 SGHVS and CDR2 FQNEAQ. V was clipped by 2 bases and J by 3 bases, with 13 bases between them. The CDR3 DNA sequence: TGTGCCAGCAGCTTATCATCGGGGGGGTACTATGGCTACACCTTC. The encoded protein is CASSLSSGGYYGYTF.

The CDR3 region has the DNA TGTGCCAGCAGCGAGGACAGGGCCGACTCGGAAATCGAAGCTTTCTTT. This encodes CASSEDRADSEIEAFF. The chain recombines TRBV7-3 with TRBJ1-1; TRBD1 aligns across 8 bases. This CDR3 has 16 amino acids. After removal of 5 bases from V and 8 bases from J, the junction contained 16 bases not matched to a gene. The germline CDR1 and CDR2 sequences are SGHTA and FQGTGA.

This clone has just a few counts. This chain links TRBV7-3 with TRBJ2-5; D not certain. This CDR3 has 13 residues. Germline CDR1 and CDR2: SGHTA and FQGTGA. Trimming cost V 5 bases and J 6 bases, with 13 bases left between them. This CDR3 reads CASSPLSGQTQYF. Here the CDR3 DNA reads TGTGCCAGCAGCCCCTTATCTGGCCAGACCCAGTACTTC. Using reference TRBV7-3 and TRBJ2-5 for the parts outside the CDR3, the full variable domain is GAGVSQTPSNKVTEKGKYVELRCDPISGHTALYWYRQSLGQGPEFLIYFQGTGAADDSGLPNDRFFAVRPEGSVSTLKIQRTERGDSAVYLCASSPLSGQTQYFGPGTRLLVL.

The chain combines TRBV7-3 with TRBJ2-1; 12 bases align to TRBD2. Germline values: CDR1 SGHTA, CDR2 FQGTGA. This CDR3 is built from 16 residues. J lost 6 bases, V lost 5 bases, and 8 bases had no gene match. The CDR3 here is CASSQRASGGANEQFF. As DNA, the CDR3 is TGTGCCAGCAGCCAAAGGGCTAGCGGGGGGGCCAATGAGCAGTTCTTC.

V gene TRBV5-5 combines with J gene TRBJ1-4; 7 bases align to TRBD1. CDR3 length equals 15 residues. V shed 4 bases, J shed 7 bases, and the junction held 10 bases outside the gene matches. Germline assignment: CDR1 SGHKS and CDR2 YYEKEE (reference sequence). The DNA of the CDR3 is TGTGCCAGCAGCCCTAACAGGGGTTTAAGTGAAAAACTGTTTTTT. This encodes CASSPNRGLSEKLFF.

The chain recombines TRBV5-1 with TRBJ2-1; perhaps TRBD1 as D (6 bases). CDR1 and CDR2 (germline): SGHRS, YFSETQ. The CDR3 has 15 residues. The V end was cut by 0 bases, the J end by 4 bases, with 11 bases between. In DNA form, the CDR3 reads TGCGCCAGCAGCTTGGAACAGGGCTTATACAATGAGCAGTTCTTC. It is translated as CASSLEQGLYNEQFF. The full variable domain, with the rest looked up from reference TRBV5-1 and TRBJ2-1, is KAGVTQTPRYLIKTRGQQVTLSCSPISGHRSVSWYQQTPGQGLQFLFEYFSETQRNKGNFPGRFSGRQFSNSRSEMNVSTLELGDSALYLCASSLEQGLYNEQFFGPGTRLTVL.

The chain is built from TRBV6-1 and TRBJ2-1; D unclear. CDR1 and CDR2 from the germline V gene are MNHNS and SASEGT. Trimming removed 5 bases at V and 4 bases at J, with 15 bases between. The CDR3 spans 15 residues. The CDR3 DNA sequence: TGTGCCAGCAGTAACCAGGTCATCCTTTACAATGAGCAGTTCTTC. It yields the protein CASSNQVILYNEQFF.

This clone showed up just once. CDR3 in amino acids: CASRPGTGFDGYTF. The CDR3, as DNA: TGTGCCAGCCGCCCCGGGACAGGGTTTGATGGCTACACCTTC. V usage is TRBV6-4 and J usage is TRBJ1-2; 9 bases fit TRBD1. From germline, CDR1 is MRHNA and CDR2 SNTAGT. The CDR3 totals 14 residues. After removal of 8 bases from V and 6 bases from J, the junction contained 10 bases not matched to a gene.

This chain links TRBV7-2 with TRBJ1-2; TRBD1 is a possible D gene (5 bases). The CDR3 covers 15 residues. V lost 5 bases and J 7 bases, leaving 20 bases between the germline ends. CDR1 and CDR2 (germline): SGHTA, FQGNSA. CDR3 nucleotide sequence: TGTGCCAGCAGCCCTAAAACAGGCCCCAGTTCTGGCTACACCTTC. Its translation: CASSPKTGPSSGYTF.

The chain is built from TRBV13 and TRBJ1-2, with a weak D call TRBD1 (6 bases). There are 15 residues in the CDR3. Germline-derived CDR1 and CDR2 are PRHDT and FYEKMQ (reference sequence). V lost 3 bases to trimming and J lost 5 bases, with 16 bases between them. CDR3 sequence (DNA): TGTGCCAGCAGCTTGGGGGCGTTGAGGTGGTATGGCTACACCTTC. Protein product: CASSLGALRWYGYTF.

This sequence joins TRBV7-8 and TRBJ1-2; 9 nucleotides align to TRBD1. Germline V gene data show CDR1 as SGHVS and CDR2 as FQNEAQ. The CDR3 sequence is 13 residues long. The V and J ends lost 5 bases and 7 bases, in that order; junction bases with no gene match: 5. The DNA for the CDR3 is TGTGCCAGCAGCGCACAGGGGGCAGCTGGCTACACCTTC. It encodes CASSAQGAAGYTF.

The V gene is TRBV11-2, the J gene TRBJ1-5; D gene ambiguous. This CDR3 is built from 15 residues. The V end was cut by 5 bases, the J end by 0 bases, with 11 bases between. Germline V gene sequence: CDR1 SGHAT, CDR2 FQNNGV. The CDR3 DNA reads TGTGCCAGCAGCGCGTTGATTGGTAGCAATCAGCCCCAGCATTTT. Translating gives CASSALIGSNQPQHF.

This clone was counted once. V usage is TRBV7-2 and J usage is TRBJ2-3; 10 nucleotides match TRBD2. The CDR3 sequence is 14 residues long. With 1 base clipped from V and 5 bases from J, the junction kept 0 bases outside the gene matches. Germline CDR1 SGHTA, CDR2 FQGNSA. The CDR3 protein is CASSLGTSGDTQYF. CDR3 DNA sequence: TGTGCCAGCAGCTTAGGGACTAGCGGAGATACGCAGTATTTT. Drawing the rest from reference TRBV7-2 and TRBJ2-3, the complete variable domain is GAGVSQSPSNKVTEKGKDVELRCDPISGHTALYWYRQSLGQGLEFLIYFQGNSAPDKSGLPSDRFSAERTGGSVSTLTIQRTQQEDSAVYLCASSLGTSGDTQYFGPGTRLTVL.

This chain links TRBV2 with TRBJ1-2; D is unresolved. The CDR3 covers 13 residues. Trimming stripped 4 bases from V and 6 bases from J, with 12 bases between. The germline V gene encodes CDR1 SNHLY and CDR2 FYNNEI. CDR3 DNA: TGTGCCAGCAGTGTTGGGTTGGAGAATGGCTACACCTTC. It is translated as CASSVGLENGYTF.

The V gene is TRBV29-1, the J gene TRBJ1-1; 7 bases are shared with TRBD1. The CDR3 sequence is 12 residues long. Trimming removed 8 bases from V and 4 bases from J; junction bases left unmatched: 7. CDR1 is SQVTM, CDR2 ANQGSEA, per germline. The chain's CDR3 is CSIQGGSTEAFF. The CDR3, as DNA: TGCAGCATCCAGGGGGGAAGCACTGAAGCTTTCTTT.